A single sample gave rise to the 25 T cell receptor beta chains below, sequenced in a study of cytomegalovirus exposure and HLA in healthy donors. 60 Vbeta and 13 Jbeta primers were used in PCR. This table comes from immunoSEQ multiplex PCR, and its TCRdb copy is limited to in-frame clones, with some not included. This table holds 150,000 to 200,000 clones, roughly 85% found once. The sequencing sample was made of PBMCs. Receptors originate from a woman in her fifties or sixties in good health and CMV-seronegative.

The chain has TRBV29-1 and TRBJ1-3; D call uncertain. The V and J ends lost 0 bases and 4 bases respectively, with 13 bases between them. From germline, CDR1 is SQVTM and CDR2 ANQGSEA. The CDR3 is made up of 15 amino acids. In DNA form, the CDR3 reads TGCAGCGTTGAAGACCTCCAATTGGGCGGAAACACCATATATTTT. Residues: CSVEDLQLGGNTIYF.

In its sample, this clone was seen once. The J gene is TRBJ2-3, the V gene TRBV6-1; a weak D match, TRBD2 (5 bases). Looked up from germline, CDR1 is MNHNS and CDR2 is SASEGT. V dropped 6 bases and J dropped 3 bases, with 10 bases sitting between them. The CDR3 has 13 amino acids. CDR3 in amino acids: CASRLSETDTQYF. DNA of the CDR3: TGTGCCAGCAGACTTAGCGAGACAGATACGCAGTATTTT.

The chain carries TRBV25-1 and TRBJ2-3; D not resolved. This CDR3 has 17 amino acids. Germline CDR1 and CDR2: MGHDK and SYGVNS. The V gene lost 1 base and the J gene lost 0 bases, with 14 bases spanning the gap. CDR3 protein: CASSESLRFSSTDTQYF. The CDR3 coding sequence is TGTGCCAGCAGTGAATCCCTGCGATTCTCTAGCACAGATACGCAGTATTTT.

The J gene is TRBJ2-4, the V gene TRBV11-1; 7 bases match TRBD2. V lost 6 bases, J lost 12 bases, and 11 bases stayed unmatched. Germline V gives CDR1 SGHAT, CDR2 FQDESV (reference sequence). This CDR3 has 13 amino acids. The DNA of the CDR3 is TGTGCCAGCAGTTTACAGTGGGAGGGTACTCAGTACTTC. This codes for CASSLQWEGTQYF.

This clone occurred once. The rearrangement joins TRBV18 to TRBJ1-5; maybe TRBD1 (5 bases). The V end was cut by 4 bases, the J end by 2 bases, with 9 bases between. In germline, CDR1 is KGHSH, CDR2 LQKENI. The CDR3 loop spans 14 amino acids. In DNA form, the CDR3 reads TGTGCCAGCTCACAGGGGAATGGCAATCAGCCCCAGCATTTT. It codes for CASSQGNGNQPQHF.

The chain employs TRBV6-4 and TRBJ1-2; the match to TRBD1 covers 10 bases. The germline V gene encodes CDR1 MRHNA and CDR2 SNTAGT. The V and J ends lost 6 bases and 3 bases, in that order; junction bases with no gene match: 7. The CDR3 contains 15 residues. DNA for the CDR3: TGTGCCAGCAGACCGGGACAGGGGCAATACTATGGCTACACCTTC. This gives the protein CASRPGQGQYYGYTF.

This clone appeared a single time. The chain is built from TRBV5-5 and TRBJ1-4, with D possibly being TRBD1 (6 bases). Germline assignment: CDR1 SGHKS and CDR2 YYEKEE (reference sequence). V shed 4 bases and J shed 0 bases, with 25 bases lying between them. There are 20 residues in the CDR3. The CDR3 sequence: CASSGLVQGLGLATNEKLFF. The CDR3 region has the DNA TGTGCCAGCAGCGGGCTCGTTCAGGGGTTGGGGCTTGCAACTAATGAAAAACTGTTTTTT.

The chain uses TRBV5-1 and TRBJ2-3; maybe TRBD1 (6 bases). The CDR3 totals 14 residues. V was trimmed by 3 bases and J by 3 bases, leaving 11 bases between them. The germline V gene has CDR1 SGHRS and CDR2 YFSETQ. The CDR3 region is CASSSTTGTDTQYF. CDR3 nucleotide sequence: TGCGCCAGCAGCTCAACAACAGGGACAGATACGCAGTATTTT.

The CDR3 protein is CASSLDWTGSYNEQFF. As DNA, the CDR3 is TGTGCCAGCAGCTTAGACTGGACAGGCTCCTACAATGAGCAGTTCTTC. The gene calls are TRBV11-3 and TRBJ2-1; 7 nucleotides align to TRBD1. With V trimmed by 0 bases and J by 0 bases, 2 bases remained unmatched. The CDR3 spans 16 residues. Germline CDR1 is SGHNT and CDR2 is YENEEA.

V gene TRBV28 combines with J gene TRBJ2-3; 7 nucleotides agree with TRBD2. Germline CDR1 reads MDHEN; CDR2 reads SYDVKM. V lost 4 bases, J lost 1 base, and 11 bases stayed unmatched. CDR3 size: 17 residues. CDR3 bases: TGTGCCAGCAGTTATCCTAGCGGAGGGTGGGGCACAGATACGCAGTATTTT. The encoded protein is CASSYPSGGWGTDTQYF.

J is TRBJ2-1 and V is TRBV18, with 10 bases identical to TRBD2. Per germline, CDR1 KGHSH and CDR2 LQKENI. The V and J ends lost 1 base and 8 bases, in that order; junction bases with no gene match: 11. The CDR3 is 17 residues long. Written as DNA, the CDR3 is TGTGCCAGCTCACCACTTCAAGCGGGAGGGTCATGGGATGAGCAGTTCTTC. As protein: CASSPLQAGGSWDEQFF.

The chain links TRBV5-1 to TRBJ2-7; 9 nucleotides align to TRBD1. CDR1 SGHRS and CDR2 YFSETQ come from the germline V gene. V dropped 0 bases and J dropped 4; count of bases not matched to a gene: 2. This CDR3 contains 14 residues. The CDR3 protein is CASSLGTGVYEQYF. The CDR3 region has the DNA TGCGCCAGCAGCTTGGGGACAGGGGTATACGAGCAGTACTTC.

This chain links TRBV4-3 with TRBJ2-1; 14 bases are a match to TRBD2. Trimming took 4 bases from V and 0 from J; bases not matched to a gene: 5. Germline assignment: CDR1 LGHNA and CDR2 YSLEER. The CDR3 is made up of 18 amino acids. CDR3 amino acids: CASSPGLAGVNSYNEQFF. The DNA for the CDR3 is TGCGCCAGCAGCCCGGGACTAGCGGGAGTTAACTCCTACAATGAGCAGTTCTTC.

The chain joins TRBV28 to TRBJ2-5; TRBD2 aligns across 11 bases. The end of the DNA aligns better with TRBJ2-7, so the J call may be wrong. The V gene's germline CDR1 is MDHEN and CDR2 SYDVKM. The CDR3 loop spans 15 amino acids. The CDR3 DNA follows: TGTGCCAGCAGCTTAGCGGGAGGGGCCTCCTACGAGCAGTACTTC. Translation gives CASSLAGGASYEQYF.

The CDR3 DNA reads TGTGCCAGCAGCTATCCTAGGCGCGACGAGCAGTACTTC. Its protein is CASSYPRRDEQYF. This chain joins TRBV28 and TRBJ2-7; D gene ambiguous. There are 13 residues in the CDR3. Germline V gives CDR1 MDHEN, CDR2 SYDVKM. Trimming cost V 6 bases and J 5 bases, with 14 bases left between them.

CDR3 in DNA: TGTGCCAGCACCGGGAGACAGGGTAAAGCTGGGGCCAACGTCCTGACTTTC. It specifies CASTGRQGKAGANVLTF. The chain couples TRBV27 to TRBJ2-6; D might be TRBD1 (7 bases). Trimming left V 7 bases short and J 2 bases short, with 18 bases between. This CDR3 spans 17 amino acids. Germline V CDR1 and CDR2: MNHEY, SMNVEV (reference sequence).

The chain has TRBV27 and TRBJ2-7, with TRBD2 matching over 10 bases. Germline CDR1 is MNHEY and CDR2 is SMNVEV (reference sequence). The CDR3 is made up of 15 amino acids. V gave up 0 bases and J gave up 2 bases; unmatched junction bases: 1. The CDR3 DNA sequence: TGTGCCAGCAGTTTATCGACTAGCGGGCCCTACGAGCAGTACTTC. It codes for CASSLSTSGPYEQYF.

The chain has TRBV7-9 and TRBJ2-3, with TRBD2 as a possible D gene (6 bases). The CDR3 contains 13 residues. Looked up from germline, CDR1 is SEHNR and CDR2 is FQNEAQ (reference sequence). The V end was cut by 9 bases, the J end by 2 bases, with 12 bases between. The CDR3 reads CASIGTDTDTQYF. The CDR3 DNA sequence: TGTGCCAGTATCGGGACTGACACAGATACGCAGTATTTT.

The chain is built from TRBV20-1 and TRBJ2-5; D gene uncertain. The V gene lost 2 bases and the J gene lost 4 bases, with 5 bases spanning the gap. The CDR3 is made up of 11 amino acids. The germline gives CDR1 DFQATT, CDR2 SNEGSKA (reference sequence). The CDR3 loop reads CSARRGETQYF. The CDR3, as DNA: TGCAGTGCTAGACGAGGAGAGACCCAGTACTTC.

As to this clone: A junction boundary mismatches the germline segment, possibly from a read error. This chain connects TRBV27 to TRBJ2-5, with 8 nucleotides matching TRBD1. The end of the DNA is better explained by TRBJ2-7, so the J call may be wrong. The germline V gene encodes CDR1 MNHEY and CDR2 SMNVEV (reference sequence). The CDR3 loop spans 15 amino acids. Here the CDR3 DNA reads TGTGCCAGCAGTGTATCGACAGGGGTCTCCTACGAGCAGTACTTC. Its protein product is CASSVSTGVSYEQYF.

This rearrangement joins TRBV18 to TRBJ2-5; possibly TRBD2 for D (5 bases). This CDR3 region has 14 residues. The V gene's germline CDR1 is KGHSH and CDR2 LQKENI. V lost 4 bases, J lost 2 bases, and 11 bases lay in between. The CDR3 DNA follows: TGTGCCAGCTCACTAACGAGGGATCAAGAGACCCAGTACTTC. Its protein is CASSLTRDQETQYF.

This clone was seen a handful of times. This chain joins TRBV28 and TRBJ2-7, with D perhaps matching TRBD1 (7 bases). This CDR3 comprises 15 residues. Per germline, CDR1 MDHEN and CDR2 SYDVKM. Trimming pared 7 bases from V and 1 base from J, leaving 17 bases between. The CDR3 reads CASTPGGTVSYEQYF. CDR3 in DNA: TGTGCCAGCACCCCTGGCGGGACAGTATCCTACGAGCAGTACTTC. Filled out from reference TRBV28 and TRBJ2-7, the complete variable domain reads DVKVTQSSRYLVKRTGEKVFLECVQDMDHENMFWYRQDPGLGLRLIYFSYDVKMKEKGDIPEGYSVSREKKERFSLILESASTNQTSMYLCASTPGGTVSYEQYFGPGTRLTVT.

The rearrangement uses TRBV10-1 and TRBJ2-3; D might be TRBD1 (5 bases). With 0 bases removed from V and 2 bases from J, the gap between germline ends came to 18 bases. Germline CDR1 WNHNN, CDR2 SYGVQD (reference sequence). This CDR3 contains 18 residues. CDR3 sequence (DNA): TGCGCCAGCAGTGAGTCAAGGGGTAGCCCCACCCCCACAGATACGCAGTATTTT. It encodes CASSESRGSPTPTDTQYF.

The chain has TRBV28 and TRBJ1-5; 7 bases are a match to TRBD1. The germline V gene has CDR1 MDHEN and CDR2 SYDVKM. V lost 4 bases and J lost 4; bases outside the gene matches: 7. The CDR3 spans 15 residues. CDR3 residues: CASSSQGGFNQPQHF. The DNA of the CDR3 is TGTGCCAGCAGTTCCCAAGGGGGCTTTAATCAGCCCCAGCATTTT.

The chain has TRBV19 and TRBJ1-1; D may be TRBD1 (5 bases). Between the trimmed V and J ends, which lost 7 bases and 1 base, there was a span of 22 bases. This CDR3 has 17 residues. The V gene's germline CDR1 is LNHDA and CDR2 SQIVND (reference sequence). CDR3 in DNA: TGTGCCAGTACCACTTGGGGGGGGTCTAACCCGAACACTGAAGCTTTCTTT. This encodes CASTTWGGSNPNTEAFF.